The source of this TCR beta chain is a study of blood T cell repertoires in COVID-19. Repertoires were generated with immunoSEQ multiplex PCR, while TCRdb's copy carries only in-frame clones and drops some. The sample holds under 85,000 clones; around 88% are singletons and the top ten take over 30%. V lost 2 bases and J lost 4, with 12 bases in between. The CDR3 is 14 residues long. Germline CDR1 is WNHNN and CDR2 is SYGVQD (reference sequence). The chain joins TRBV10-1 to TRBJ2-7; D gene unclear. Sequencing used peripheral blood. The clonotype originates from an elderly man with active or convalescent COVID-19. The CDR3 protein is CASSESPSLYEQYF. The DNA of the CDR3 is TGCGCCAGCAGTGAGAGCCCAAGTCTGTACGAGCAGTACTTC.